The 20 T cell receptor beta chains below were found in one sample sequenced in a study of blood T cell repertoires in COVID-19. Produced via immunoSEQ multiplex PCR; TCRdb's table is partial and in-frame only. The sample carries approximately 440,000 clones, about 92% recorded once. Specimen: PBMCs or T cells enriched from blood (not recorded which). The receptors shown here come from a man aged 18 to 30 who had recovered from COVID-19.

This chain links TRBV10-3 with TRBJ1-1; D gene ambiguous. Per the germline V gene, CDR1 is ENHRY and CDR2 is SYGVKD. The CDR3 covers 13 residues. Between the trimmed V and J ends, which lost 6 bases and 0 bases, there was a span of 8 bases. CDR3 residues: CAISLKMNTEAFF. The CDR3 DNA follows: TGTGCCATCAGCTTAAAAATGAACACTGAAGCTTTCTTT.

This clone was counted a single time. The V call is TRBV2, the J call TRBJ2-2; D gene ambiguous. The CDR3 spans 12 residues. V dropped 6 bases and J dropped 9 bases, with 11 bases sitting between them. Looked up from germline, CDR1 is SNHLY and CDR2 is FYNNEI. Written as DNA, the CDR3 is TGTGCCAGCAGCACACAGAGCAGGGAGCTGTTTTTT. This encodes CASSTQSRELFF.

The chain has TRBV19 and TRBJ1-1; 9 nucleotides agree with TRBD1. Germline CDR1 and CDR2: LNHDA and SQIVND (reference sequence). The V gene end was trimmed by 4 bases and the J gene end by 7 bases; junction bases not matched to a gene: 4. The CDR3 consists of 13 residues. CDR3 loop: CASSKGQGSEAFF. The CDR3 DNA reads TGTGCCAGTAGTAAGGGACAGGGAAGTGAAGCTTTCTTT.

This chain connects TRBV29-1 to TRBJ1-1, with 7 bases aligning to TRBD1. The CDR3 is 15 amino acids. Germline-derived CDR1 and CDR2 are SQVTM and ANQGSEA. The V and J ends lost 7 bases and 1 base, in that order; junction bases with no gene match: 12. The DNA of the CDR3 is TGCAGCGCCCGTGGGACGGGACAGCCGAACACTGAAGCTTTCTTT. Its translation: CSARGTGQPNTEAFF.

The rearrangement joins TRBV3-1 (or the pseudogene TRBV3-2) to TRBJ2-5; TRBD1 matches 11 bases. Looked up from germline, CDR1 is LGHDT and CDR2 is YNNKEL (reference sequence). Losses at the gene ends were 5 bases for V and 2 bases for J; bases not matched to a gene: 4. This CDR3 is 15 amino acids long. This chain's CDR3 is CASSARDRGQETQYF. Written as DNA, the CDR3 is TGTGCCAGCAGCGCCAGGGACAGGGGGCAAGAGACCCAGTACTTC.

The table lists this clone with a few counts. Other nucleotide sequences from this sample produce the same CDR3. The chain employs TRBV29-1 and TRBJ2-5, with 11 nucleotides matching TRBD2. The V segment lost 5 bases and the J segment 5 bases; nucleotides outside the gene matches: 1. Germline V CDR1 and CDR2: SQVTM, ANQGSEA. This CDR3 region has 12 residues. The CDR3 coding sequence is TGCAGCGTTCTAGCGGGGGGTGAGACCCAGTACTTC. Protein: CSVLAGGETQYF. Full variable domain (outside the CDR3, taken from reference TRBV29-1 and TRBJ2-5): SAVISQKPSRDICQRGTSLTIQCQVDSQVTMMFWYRQQPGQSLTLIATANQGSEATYESGFVIDKFPISRPNLTFSTLTVSNMSPEDSSIYLCSVLAGGETQYFGPGTRLLVL.

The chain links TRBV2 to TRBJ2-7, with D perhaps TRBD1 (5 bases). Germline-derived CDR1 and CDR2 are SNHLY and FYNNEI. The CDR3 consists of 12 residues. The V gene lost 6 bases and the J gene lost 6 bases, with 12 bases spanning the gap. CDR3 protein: CASRLDRSEQYF. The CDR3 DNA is TGTGCCAGCAGGCTAGACAGAAGCGAGCAGTACTTC.

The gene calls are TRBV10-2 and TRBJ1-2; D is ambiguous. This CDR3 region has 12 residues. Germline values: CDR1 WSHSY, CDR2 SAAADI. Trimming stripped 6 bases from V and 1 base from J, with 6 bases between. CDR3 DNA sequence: TGCGCCAGCAGCCCCAGTAACTATGGCTACACCTTC. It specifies CASSPSNYGYTF.

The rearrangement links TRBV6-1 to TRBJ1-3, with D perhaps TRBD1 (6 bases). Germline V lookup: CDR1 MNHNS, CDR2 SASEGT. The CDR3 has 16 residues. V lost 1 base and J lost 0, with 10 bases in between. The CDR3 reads CASSEGQAISGNTIYF. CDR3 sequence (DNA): TGTGCCAGCAGTGAAGGACAGGCGATCTCTGGAAACACCATATATTTT.

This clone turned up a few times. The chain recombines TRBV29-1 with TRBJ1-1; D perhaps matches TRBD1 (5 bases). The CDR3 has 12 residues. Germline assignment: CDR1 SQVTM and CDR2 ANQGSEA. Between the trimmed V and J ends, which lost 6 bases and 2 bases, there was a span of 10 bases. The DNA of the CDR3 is TGCAGCGTGTGGGGGGTAAACACTGAAGCTTTCTTT. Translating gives CSVWGVNTEAFF.

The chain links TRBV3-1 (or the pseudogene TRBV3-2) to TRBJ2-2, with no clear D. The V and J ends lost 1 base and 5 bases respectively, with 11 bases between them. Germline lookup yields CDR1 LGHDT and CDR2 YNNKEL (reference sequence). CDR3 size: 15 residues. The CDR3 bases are TGTGCCAGCAGCCAAGTATTATTCAGAACCGGGGAGCTGTTTTTT. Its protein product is CASSQVLFRTGELFF.

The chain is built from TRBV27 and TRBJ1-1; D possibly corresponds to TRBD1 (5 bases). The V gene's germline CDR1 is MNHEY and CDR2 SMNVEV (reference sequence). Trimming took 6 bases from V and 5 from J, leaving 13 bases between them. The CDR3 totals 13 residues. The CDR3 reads CASSQGGLTEAFF. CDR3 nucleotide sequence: TGTGCCAGCAGCCAGGGCGGATTGACTGAAGCTTTCTTT.

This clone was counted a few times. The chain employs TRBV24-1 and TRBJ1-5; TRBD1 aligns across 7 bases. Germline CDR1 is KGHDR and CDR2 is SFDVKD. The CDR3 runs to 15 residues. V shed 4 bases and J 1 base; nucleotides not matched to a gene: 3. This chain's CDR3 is CATSDGTDSNQPQHF. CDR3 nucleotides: TGTGCCACCAGTGACGGGACAGACAGCAATCAGCCCCAGCATTTT.

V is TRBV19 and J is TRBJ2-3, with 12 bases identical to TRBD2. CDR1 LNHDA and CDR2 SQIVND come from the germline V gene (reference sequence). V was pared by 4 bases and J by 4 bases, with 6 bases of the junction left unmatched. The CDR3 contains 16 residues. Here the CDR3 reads CASSTSSGGAPDTQYF. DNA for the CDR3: TGTGCCAGTAGTACCTCTAGCGGGGGGGCTCCAGATACGCAGTATTTT. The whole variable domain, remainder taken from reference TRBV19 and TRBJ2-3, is DGGITQSPKYLFRKEGQNVTLSCEQNLNHDAMYWYRQDPGQGLRLIYYSQIVNDFQKGDIAEGYSVSREKKESFPLTVTSAQKNPTAFYLCASSTSSGGAPDTQYFGPGTRLTVL.

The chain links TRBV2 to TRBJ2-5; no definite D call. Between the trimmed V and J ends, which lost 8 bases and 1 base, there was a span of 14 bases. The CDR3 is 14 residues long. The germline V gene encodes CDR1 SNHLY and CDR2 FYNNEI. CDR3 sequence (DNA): TGTGCCAGCCGGCCCCATTACAGCCAAGAGACCCAGTACTTC. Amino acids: CASRPHYSQETQYF.

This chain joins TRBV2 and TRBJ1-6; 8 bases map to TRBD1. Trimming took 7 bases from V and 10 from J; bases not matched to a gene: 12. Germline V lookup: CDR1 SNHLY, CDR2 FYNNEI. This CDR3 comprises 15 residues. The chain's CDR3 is CASTKNRGEESPLHF. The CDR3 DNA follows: TGTGCCAGCACTAAAAACAGGGGGGAAGAATCACCCCTCCACTTT.

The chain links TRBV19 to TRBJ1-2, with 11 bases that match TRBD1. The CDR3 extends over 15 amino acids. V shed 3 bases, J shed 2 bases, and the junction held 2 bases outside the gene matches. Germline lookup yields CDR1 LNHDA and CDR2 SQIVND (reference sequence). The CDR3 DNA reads TGTGCCAGTAGTATGAGGACAGGGGGCAACTATGGCTACACCTTC. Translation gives CASSMRTGGNYGYTF.

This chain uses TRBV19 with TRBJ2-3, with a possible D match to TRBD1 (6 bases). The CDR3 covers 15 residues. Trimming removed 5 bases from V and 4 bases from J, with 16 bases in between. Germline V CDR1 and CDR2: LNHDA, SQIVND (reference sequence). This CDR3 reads CASSLGDIYADTQYF. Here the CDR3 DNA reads TGTGCCAGTAGTCTCGGGGACATCTACGCAGATACGCAGTATTTT.

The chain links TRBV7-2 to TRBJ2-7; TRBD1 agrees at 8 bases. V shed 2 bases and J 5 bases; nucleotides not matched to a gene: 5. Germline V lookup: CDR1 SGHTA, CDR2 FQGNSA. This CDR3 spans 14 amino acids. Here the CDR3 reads CASSLQGASHEQYF. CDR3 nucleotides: TGTGCCAGCAGCTTACAGGGGGCGAGCCACGAGCAGTACTTC. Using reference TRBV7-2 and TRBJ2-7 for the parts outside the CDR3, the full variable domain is GAGVSQSPSNKVTEKGKDVELRCDPISGHTALYWYRQSLGQGLEFLIYFQGNSAPDKSGLPSDRFSAERTGGSVSTLTIQRTQQEDSAVYLCASSLQGASHEQYFGPGTRLTVT.

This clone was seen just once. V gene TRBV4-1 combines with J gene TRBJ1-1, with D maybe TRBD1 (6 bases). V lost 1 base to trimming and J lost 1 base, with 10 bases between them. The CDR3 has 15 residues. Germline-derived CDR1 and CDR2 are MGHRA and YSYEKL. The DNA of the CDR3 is TGCGCCAGCAGCCAAGGAGGCAGGGGGAACACTGAAGCTTTCTTT. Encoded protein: CASSQGGRGNTEAFF.